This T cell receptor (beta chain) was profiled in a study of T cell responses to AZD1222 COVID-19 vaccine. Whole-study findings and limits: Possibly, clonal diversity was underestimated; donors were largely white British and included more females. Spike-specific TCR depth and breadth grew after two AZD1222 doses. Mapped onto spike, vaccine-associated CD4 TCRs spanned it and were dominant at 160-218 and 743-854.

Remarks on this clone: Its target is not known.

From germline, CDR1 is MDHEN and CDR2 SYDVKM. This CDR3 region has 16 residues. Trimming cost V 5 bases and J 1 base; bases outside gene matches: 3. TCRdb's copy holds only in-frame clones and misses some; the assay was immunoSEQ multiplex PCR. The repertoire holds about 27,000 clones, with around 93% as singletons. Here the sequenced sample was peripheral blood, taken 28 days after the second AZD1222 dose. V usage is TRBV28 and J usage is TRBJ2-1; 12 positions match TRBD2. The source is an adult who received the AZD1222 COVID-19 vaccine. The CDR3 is CASSITSGGSYNEQFF. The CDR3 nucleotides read TGTGCCAGCAGTATAACTAGCGGGGGGTCCTACAATGAGCAGTTCTTC.